This T cell receptor (beta chain) originates from a study of blood T cell repertoires in COVID-19. Looking at the study overall: Sites in the United States, Italy and Spain provided acute and convalescent COVID-19 samples. T cells, B-cell-depleted T cells, or PBMCs provided the cDNA or gDNA that served as material.

In the authors' methods: Amplification of reference gene primers was used by the study to estimate nucleated cell counts. The data were produced by immunoSEQ multiplex PCR, yet TCRdb's version contains in-frame clones alone and is incomplete. The V and J calls and the clone size are those of that table, but D and trimming were determined from the DNA. Counted here are a few hundred thousand clones, about 85% occurring once; the ten biggest clones make up 3% to 4%. Germline values: CDR1 MDHEN, CDR2 SYDVKM. V dropped 5 bases and J dropped 4; count of bases not matched to a gene: 9. The CDR3 is 17 amino acids.

The clonotype was recovered from a young woman with acute or convalescent COVID-19. Sequencing used peripheral blood. The chain is built from TRBV28 and TRBJ2-3, with 13 bases that match TRBD2. For the CDR3, the DNA is TGTGCCAGCAGTCTCTATGGACTAGCGGGAGAGGCAGATACGCAGTATTTT. Translation: CASSLYGLAGEADTQYF.